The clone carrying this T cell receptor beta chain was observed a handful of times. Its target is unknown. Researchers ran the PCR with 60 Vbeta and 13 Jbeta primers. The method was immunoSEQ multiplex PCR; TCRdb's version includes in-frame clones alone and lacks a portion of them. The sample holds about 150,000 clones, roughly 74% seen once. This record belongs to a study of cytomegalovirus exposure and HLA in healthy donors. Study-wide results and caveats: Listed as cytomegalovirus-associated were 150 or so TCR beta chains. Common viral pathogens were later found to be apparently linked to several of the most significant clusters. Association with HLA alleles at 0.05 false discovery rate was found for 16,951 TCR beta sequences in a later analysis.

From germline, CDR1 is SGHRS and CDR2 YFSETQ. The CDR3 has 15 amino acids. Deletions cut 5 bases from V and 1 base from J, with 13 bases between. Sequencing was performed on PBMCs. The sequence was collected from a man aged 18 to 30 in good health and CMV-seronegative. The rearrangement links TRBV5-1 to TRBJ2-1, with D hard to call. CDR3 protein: CASRPAPPSYNEQFF. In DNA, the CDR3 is TGCGCCAGCAGACCTGCGCCACCATCCTACAATGAGCAGTTCTTC.